These 22 T cell receptor beta chains came from one sample sequenced in a study of blood T cell repertoires in COVID-19. TCRdb keeps only in-frame clones here, not all; method: immunoSEQ multiplex PCR. The data contain 250,000 to 300,000 clones, 80% to 90% of them singletons. The specimen was PBMCs or T cells enriched from blood (not recorded which). These receptors were taken from a woman between 50 and 59 years old who had been exposed to COVID-19.

This clone has just one count. The chain couples TRBV6-1 to TRBJ1-5; D perhaps matches TRBD1 (5 bases). In germline, CDR1 is MNHNS, CDR2 SASEGT. The CDR3 has 12 amino acids. Between the trimmed V and J ends, which lost 3 bases and 11 bases, there was a span of 11 bases. The DNA of the CDR3 is TGTGCCAGCAGTGATGGTGGCAGGGCCCAGCATTTT. Translating it yields CASSDGGRAQHF.

J is TRBJ1-4 and V is TRBV9; D call uncertain. V was pared by 0 bases and J by 3 bases, with 12 bases between. Looked up from germline, CDR1 is SGDLS and CDR2 is YYNGEE. The CDR3 is 16 residues long. The CDR3 protein is CASSVGSVAANEKLFF. As DNA, the CDR3 is TGTGCCAGCAGCGTAGGTTCTGTGGCAGCTAATGAAAAACTGTTTTTT.

This clone was picked up a small number of times. CDR3 region: CASSRLGTSRSTDTQYF. The DNA of the CDR3 is TGTGCCAGCAGCCGACTTGGGACTAGCCGTAGCACAGATACGCAGTATTTT. The rearrangement links TRBV6-2 or TRBV6-3 to TRBJ2-3; 9 bases align to TRBD2. With V trimmed by 6 bases and J by 0 bases, 10 bases remained unmatched. Germline lookup yields CDR1 MNHEY and CDR2 SVGEGT. This CDR3 has 17 amino acids.

For this clone: The same CDR3 is also encoded by other DNA sequences in this sample. V usage is TRBV6-1 and J usage is TRBJ1-2; D is unclear. V lost 2 bases, J lost 5 bases, and 9 bases lay in between. Germline loops: CDR1 MNHNS, CDR2 SASEGT. CDR3 length equals 13 residues. In DNA, the CDR3 is TGTGCCAGCAGTGAATACAGCAATTATGGCTACACCTTC. It yields the protein CASSEYSNYGYTF.

This clone has just a few counts. CDR3 residues: CASRDGTPYGYTF. Written as DNA, the CDR3 is TGTGCCAGCAGGGACGGGACACCCTATGGCTACACCTTC. The rearrangement joins TRBV2 to TRBJ1-2; D is perhaps TRBD1 (6 bases). The CDR3 length is 13 residues. Per the germline V gene, CDR1 is SNHLY and CDR2 is FYNNEI. The V gene lost 6 bases and the J gene lost 4 bases, with 12 bases spanning the gap.

This CDR3 is CASTDSPRDRGETQYF. The CDR3 DNA follows: TGTGCCAGCACCGACTCGCCCCGGGACAGGGGAGAGACCCAGTACTTC. The chain joins TRBV5-6 to TRBJ2-5; 10 bases match TRBD1. CDR3 length equals 16 residues. CDR1 and CDR2 from the germline V gene are SGHDT and YYEEEE. V lost 6 bases and J lost 4; bases outside the gene matches: 12.

A few counts support this clone. V usage is TRBV5-6 and J usage is TRBJ1-2; perhaps TRBD1 as D (6 bases). The CDR3 sequence is 13 residues long. Germline-derived CDR1 and CDR2 are SGHDT and YYEEEE. Trimming shortened V by 4 bases and J by 7 bases, and 14 bases separated the two germline ends. The CDR3 is CASSPTGRGGYTF. The DNA for the CDR3 is TGTGCCAGCAGCCCCACAGGGAGGGGTGGCTACACCTTC.

The chain uses TRBV7-9 and TRBJ2-7, with D unresolved. The CDR3 sequence is 12 residues long. Looked up from germline, CDR1 is SEHNR and CDR2 is FQNEAQ (reference sequence). V lost 5 bases to trimming and J lost 3 bases, with 8 bases between them. This CDR3 is CASSEEHYEQYF. The CDR3 nucleotides are TGTGCCAGCAGCGAGGAACACTACGAGCAGTACTTC. The full variable domain, its missing parts supplied by reference TRBV7-9 and TRBJ2-7, is DTGVSQNPRHKITKRGQNVTFRCDPISEHNRLYWYRQTLGQGPEFLTYFQNEAQLEKSRLLSDRFSAERPKGSFSTLEIQRTEQGDSAMYLCASSEEHYEQYFGPGTRLTVT.

The CDR3 spells CASSLDSAKNIQYF. CDR3 bases: TGTGCCAGCAGCTTGGACTCAGCCAAAAACATTCAGTACTTC. The rearrangement joins TRBV7-8 to TRBJ2-4, with D tentatively TRBD2 (5 bases). Trimming took 3 bases from V and 0 from J, leaving 6 bases between them. The CDR3 consists of 14 residues. CDR1 and CDR2 (germline): SGHVS, FQNEAQ.

V and J are TRBV7-9 and TRBJ1-3; the D is unclear. The ends were cut back, 0 bases at V and 0 bases at J, with 6 bases in the middle. Germline CDR1 is SEHNR and CDR2 is FQNEAQ (reference sequence). This CDR3 has 15 residues. CDR3 amino acids: CASSLAVGSGNTIYF. In DNA form, the CDR3 reads TGTGCCAGCAGCTTAGCCGTCGGCTCTGGAAACACCATATATTTT. The entire variable domain, with the rest obtained from reference TRBV7-9 and TRBJ1-3, is as follows: DTGVSQNPRHKITKRGQNVTFRCDPISEHNRLYWYRQTLGQGPEFLTYFQNEAQLEKSRLLSDRFSAERPKGSFSTLEIQRTEQGDSAMYLCASSLAVGSGNTIYFGEGSWLTVV.

The V call is TRBV19, the J call TRBJ2-1, with a tentative D call TRBD2 (6 bases). Germline lookup yields CDR1 LNHDA and CDR2 SQIVND (reference sequence). This CDR3 is 17 amino acids long. The V gene lost 5 bases and the J gene lost 0 bases, with 17 bases spanning the gap. The CDR3 nucleotides are TGTGCCAGTAGTGCCTCCGGGACTCAAAGCTCCTACAATGAGCAGTTCTTC. Residues: CASSASGTQSSYNEQFF. Full variable domain (remainder filled in from reference TRBV19 and TRBJ2-1): DGGITQSPKYLFRKEGQNVTLSCEQNLNHDAMYWYRQDPGQGLRLIYYSQIVNDFQKGDIAEGYSVSREKKESFPLTVTSAQKNPTAFYLCASSASGTQSSYNEQFFGPGTRLTVL.

The chain carries TRBV24-1 and TRBJ2-5, with D perhaps TRBD1 (8 bases). Germline V gives CDR1 KGHDR, CDR2 SFDVKD. There are 15 residues in the CDR3. Deletions cut 4 bases from V and 4 bases from J, with 15 bases between. The CDR3 sequence is CATSDMTGEGETQYF. The CDR3 DNA reads as TGTGCCACCAGTGACATGACAGGGGAGGGAGAGACCCAGTACTTC.

The chain joins TRBV29-1 to TRBJ2-1, with D maybe TRBD2 (7 bases). The V end was cut by 3 bases, the J end by 3 bases, with 12 bases between. This CDR3 region has 14 residues. The germline gives CDR1 SQVTM, CDR2 ANQGSEA. CDR3 loop: CSVDRGGVYNEQFF. The CDR3, as DNA: TGCAGCGTTGATAGGGGGGGGGTCTACAATGAGCAGTTCTTC.

This clone was observed a few times. The gene calls are TRBV27 and TRBJ1-6; 9 bases match TRBD1. The germline V gene has CDR1 MNHEY and CDR2 SMNVEV (reference sequence). CDR3 length: 14 amino acids. After removal of 5 bases from V and 10 bases from J, the junction contained 6 bases not matched to a gene. DNA for the CDR3: TGTGCCAGCAGTCGCGACAGGGGGAAATCACCCCTCCACTTT. Its protein is CASSRDRGKSPLHF.

The chain carries TRBV30 and TRBJ1-2; 7 positions match TRBD1. The length of the CDR3 is 17 residues. Germline V lookup: CDR1 GTSNPN, CDR2 SVGIG (reference sequence). The V gene end was trimmed by 3 bases and the J gene end by 3 bases; junction bases not matched to a gene: 16. For the CDR3, the DNA is TGTGCCTGGAGCCCCGGTGGGACAGCGCAGACCTACTATGGCTACACCTTC. The encoded protein is CAWSPGGTAQTYYGYTF.

The chain has TRBV10-3 and TRBJ1-1; 10 bases match TRBD1. This CDR3 has 16 amino acids. The germline CDR1 and CDR2 sequences are ENHRY and SYGVKD. J was trimmed by 5 bases and V by 0 bases; bases with no gene match: 6. CDR3 nucleotide sequence: TGTGCCATCAGTGAGTCCCTGACAGGGGGCCGGACTGAAGCTTTCTTT. This encodes CAISESLTGGRTEAFF.

The V and J genes are TRBV2 and TRBJ2-1; D is ambiguous. Trimming took off 5 bases at V and 0 bases at J, with 14 bases between the two ends. Germline lookup yields CDR1 SNHLY and CDR2 FYNNEI. CDR3 length: 16 residues. The CDR3 reads CASSSPDTYSYNEQFF. The CDR3 coding sequence is TGTGCCAGCAGTTCTCCCGACACCTACTCCTACAATGAGCAGTTCTTC.

The chain has TRBV9 and TRBJ2-2; TRBD2 matches 9 bases. Germline V gene data show CDR1 as SGDLS and CDR2 as YYNGEE. Germline trimming cut 2 bases from V and 8 bases from J; bases unmatched to any gene: 7. The CDR3 length is 15 residues. CDR3 region: CASSVGSGGPGELFF. CDR3 DNA sequence: TGTGCCAGCAGCGTCGGTAGCGGGGGTCCGGGGGAGCTGTTTTTT. The complete variable domain, with remaining parts taken from reference TRBV9 and TRBJ2-2, reads DSGVTQTPKHLITATGQRVTLRCSPRSGDLSVYWYQQSLDQGLQFLIQYYNGEERAKGNILERFSAQQFPDLHSELNLSSLELGDSALYFCASSVGSGGPGELFFGEGSRLTVL.

V and J are TRBV28 and TRBJ2-5; D perhaps matches TRBD2 (6 bases). V lost 3 bases to trimming and J lost 9 bases, with 14 bases between them. This CDR3 is 13 amino acids long. Looked up from germline, CDR1 is MDHEN and CDR2 is SYDVKM. The chain's CDR3 is CASSFAGSMAQYF. The CDR3 coding sequence is TGTGCCAGCAGTTTTGCGGGGTCAATGGCCCAGTACTTC.

The rearrangement joins TRBV10-2 to TRBJ2-2; D may be TRBD1 (6 bases). The CDR3 has 17 residues. Trimming cost V 6 bases and J 4 bases, with 21 bases left between them. Germline V lookup: CDR1 WSHSY, CDR2 SAAADI. The CDR3 sequence is CASRETTGQGITGELFF. The CDR3 region has the DNA TGCGCCAGCAGGGAGACGACAGGCCAGGGGATCACCGGGGAGCTGTTTTTT.

To note about this clone: Other DNA sequences from this sample encode an identical CDR3 as well. The chain couples TRBV12-3 or TRBV12-4 to TRBJ1-4; no reliable D call. Trimming took off 4 bases at V and 8 bases at J, with 8 bases between the two ends. This CDR3 has 12 residues. This chain's CDR3 is CASSSGGEKLFF. DNA of the CDR3: TGTGCCAGCAGTTCGGGAGGAGAAAAACTGTTTTTT.

The rearrangement links TRBV28 to TRBJ1-2; 7 positions agree with TRBD1. Looked up from germline, CDR1 is MDHEN and CDR2 is SYDVKM. CDR3 size: 14 residues. V was pared by 6 bases and J by 3 bases, with 7 bases of the junction left unmatched. CDR3 region: CASSNRGNDYGYTF. CDR3 coding DNA: TGTGCCAGCAGCAACAGGGGTAACGACTATGGCTACACCTTC.